These 22 T cell receptor beta chains were sequenced from one sample in a study of identical twins. TCRdb re-derived calls from the 5' RACE reads in MiXCR, one entry per CDR3 protein. The table lists fewer than 500,000 distinct CDR3 sequences, 20% to 25% of them singletons, with about 2.9% in the top ten. These same records also appear under a second study, on T cells expressing NK-cell markers.

The sequencing input was CD4+ T cells sorted from blood. The receptors shown here come from a woman in her late teens or twenties in good health.

This clonotype appeared many times. V and J are TRBV20-1 and TRBJ2-1; D is ambiguous. CDR1 DFQATT and CDR2 SNEGSKA come from the germline V gene (reference sequence). Trimming took 3 bases from V and 4 from J, leaving 4 bases between them. The CDR3 covers 11 residues. This chain's CDR3 is CSARQYNEQFF. CDR3 sequence (DNA): TGCAGTGCTAGGCAGTACAATGAGCAGTTCTTC.

The chain combines TRBV7-2 with TRBJ1-6, with unresolved D. V was pared by 3 bases and J by 8 bases, with 11 bases between. Germline V gene sequence: CDR1 SGHTA, CDR2 FQGNSA. This CDR3 comprises 14 residues. CDR3 in DNA: TGTGCCAGCAGCTTCCTGGGGAGGGATTCACCCCTCCACTTT. It yields the protein CASSFLGRDSPLHF.

This clonotype came up a few times. The chain carries TRBV5-5 and TRBJ1-6, with D possibly being TRBD1 (6 bases). V gave up 0 bases and J gave up 5 bases, with 9 bases separating them. CDR1 is SGHKS and CDR2 is YYEKEE in the germline V gene (reference sequence). This CDR3 spans 15 amino acids. The chain's CDR3 is CASSLEGHHNSPLHF. The CDR3 DNA sequence: TGTGCCAGCAGCTTGGAGGGACACCATAATTCACCCCTCCACTTT.

This clonotype was counted a few times. The rearrangement joins TRBV12-3 or TRBV12-4 to TRBJ2-3, with D tentatively TRBD1 (6 bases). Between the trimmed V and J ends, which lost 11 bases and 5 bases, there was a span of 11 bases. The CDR3 loop spans 11 amino acids. DNA of the CDR3: TGTGCCTCAGGGGTGAGAGATACGCAGTATTTT. Translation: CASGVRDTQYF.

The sample holds a few counts of this clonotype. The genes are TRBV2 and TRBJ1-1, with D hard to call. This CDR3 spans 14 amino acids. V shed 4 bases and J shed 4 bases, with 13 bases lying between them. From germline, CDR1 is SNHLY and CDR2 FYNNEI. CDR3 coding DNA: TGTGCCAGCAGTGTAGTAGGTCGGGGCACTGAAGCTTTCTTT. This gives the protein CASSVVGRGTEAFF. Full variable domain (remainder filled in from reference TRBV2 and TRBJ1-1): EPEVTQTPSHQVTQMGQEVILRCVPISNHLYFYWYRQILGQKVEFLVSFYNNEISEKSEIFDDQFSVERPDGSNFTLKIRSTKLEDSAMYFCASSVVGRGTEAFFGQGTRLTVV.

This clonotype was detected ten times or more. This chain joins TRBV12-3 or TRBV12-4 and TRBJ1-1; TRBD1 aligns across 9 bases. With 9 bases clipped from V and 5 bases from J, the junction kept 10 bases outside the gene matches. The CDR3 covers 14 residues. CDR3 region: CASMWGTGRTEAFF. The CDR3 DNA reads as TGTGCCAGTATGTGGGGGACAGGGCGGACTGAAGCTTTCTTT.

The V call is TRBV27, the J call TRBJ2-3, with a possible D match to TRBD1 (6 bases). V lost 3 bases, J lost 5 bases, and 12 bases lay in between. The CDR3 length is 14 residues. Germline CDR1 is MNHEY and CDR2 is SMNVEV (reference sequence). CDR3 sequence reads: CASSFSGARDTQYF. CDR3 in DNA: TGTGCCAGCAGTTTTTCAGGGGCAAGAGATACGCAGTATTTT.

CDR3 protein: CSAGSDRSADEQFF. CDR3 DNA: TGCAGTGCAGGGAGTGACAGGTCTGCCGATGAGCAGTTCTTC. The chain is built from TRBV20-1 and TRBJ2-1, with D perhaps TRBD1 (6 bases). The CDR3 consists of 14 residues. CDR1 is DFQATT, CDR2 SNEGSKA, per germline (reference sequence). Trimming left V 6 bases short and J 8 bases short, with 20 bases between.

This clonotype was counted a few times. The chain combines TRBV25-1 with TRBJ2-3; D may be TRBD1 or TRBD2 (5 bases each). The CDR3 loop spans 13 amino acids. The germline CDR1 and CDR2 sequences are MGHDK and SYGVNS. The V and J ends lost 8 bases and 5 bases respectively, with 14 bases between them. This CDR3 is CASGTAGQDTQYF. The CDR3 DNA reads TGTGCCAGCGGGACGGCAGGGCAAGATACGCAGTATTTT. The full variable domain, with the rest looked up from reference TRBV25-1 and TRBJ2-3, is EADIYQTPRYLVIGTGKKITLECSQTMGHDKMYWYQQDPGMELHLIHYSYGVNSTEKGDLSSESTVSRIRTEHFPLTLESARPSHTSQYLCASGTAGQDTQYFGPGTRLTVL.

The V gene is TRBV24-1, the J gene TRBJ1-2; D may be TRBD1 (5 bases). Germline CDR1 reads KGHDR; CDR2 reads SFDVKD. The CDR3 contains 13 residues. The ends were cut back, 5 bases at V and 2 bases at J, with 8 bases in the middle. The CDR3: CATSAGLNYGYTF. The DNA for the CDR3 is TGTGCCACCAGTGCAGGGTTGAACTATGGCTACACCTTC.

This CDR3 reads CASRPGAGITPLHF. The CDR3 DNA reads TGTGCCAGCAGACCTGGGGCAGGCATTACACCCCTCCACTTT. The chain couples TRBV6-4 to TRBJ1-6, with D maybe TRBD1 (5 bases). This CDR3 is 14 amino acids long. Germline lookup yields CDR1 MRHNA and CDR2 SNTAGT. The germline V and J ends were trimmed by 6 bases and 11 bases, with 17 bases remaining between them.

This clonotype was seen many times. The chain uses TRBV7-2 and TRBJ1-6; no clear D gene. The CDR3 runs 14 residues. Germline V gene sequence: CDR1 SGHTA, CDR2 FQGNSA. V dropped 1 base and J dropped 10 bases, with 11 bases sitting between them. The CDR3 is CASSLGFEGSPLHF. The DNA of the CDR3 is TGTGCCAGCAGCTTAGGATTTGAAGGATCACCCCTCCACTTT.

This clonotype was picked up a small number of times. V and J are TRBV10-3 and TRBJ2-5, with unresolved D. Trimming removed 2 bases from V and 2 bases from J, with 0 bases in between. CDR3 length: 11 amino acids. Germline CDR1 is ENHRY and CDR2 is SYGVKD. CDR3 sequence (DNA): TGTGCCATCAGTGAGCAAGAGACCCAGTACTTC. Translation gives CAISEQETQYF.

This clonotype was found a few times. CDR3 in amino acids: CASSVTTSGETQYF. CDR3 DNA: TGTGCCAGCAGTGTTACGACTAGTGGGGAGACCCAGTACTTC. The chain links TRBV6-1 to TRBJ2-5; perhaps TRBD2 as D (6 bases). The V end was cut by 4 bases, the J end by 5 bases, with 14 bases between. The V gene's germline CDR1 is MNHNS and CDR2 SASEGT. The CDR3 loop spans 14 amino acids.

The chain carries TRBV10-3 and TRBJ2-7, with TRBD2 matching 8 bases. The ends lost 2 bases at V and 0 bases at J; junction bases unmatched: 9. CDR3 size: 17 residues. Germline-derived CDR1 and CDR2 are ENHRY and SYGVKD. CDR3 sequence (DNA): TGTGCCATCAGTGAGGTAGAACTAGCGGTGAGCTCCTACGAGCAGTACTTC. It translates to CAISEVELAVSSYEQYF.

This clonotype was seen repeatedly, ten times or more. This chain connects TRBV12-3 or TRBV12-4 to TRBJ2-7; no reliable D call. The CDR3 contains 11 residues. V lost 2 bases, J lost 6 bases, and 5 bases lay in between. CDR3: CASSLRGEQYF. The CDR3 DNA reads TGTGCCAGCAGTTTACGTGGCGAGCAGTACTTC.

The chain employs TRBV6-5 and TRBJ1-1; D is uncertain. Trimming pared 1 base from V and 7 bases from J, leaving 10 bases between. Germline assignment: CDR1 MNHEY and CDR2 SVGAGI. The CDR3 is 13 amino acids. The CDR3 nucleotides are TGTGCCAGCAGTTACTTAGGTTCTAGTGAAGCTTTCTTT. Translation: CASSYLGSSEAFF.

Only a few counts were recorded for this clonotype. The rearrangement uses TRBV12-3 or TRBV12-4 and TRBJ2-1; no reliable D call. This CDR3 spans 14 amino acids. With 5 bases removed from V and 1 base from J, the gap between germline ends came to 9 bases. CDR3 residues: CASSPPRSYNEQFF. CDR3 bases: TGTGCCAGCAGTCCCCCCAGGTCCTACAATGAGCAGTTCTTC.

This chain uses TRBV5-1 with TRBJ2-2; no definite D call. Between the trimmed V and J ends, which lost 0 bases and 6 bases, there was a span of 15 bases. The CDR3 has 16 residues. CDR1 SGHRS and CDR2 YFSETQ come from the germline V gene. The CDR3 DNA reads as TGCGCCAGCAGCTTGGGTCTCGTGGCCGCCGCCGGGGAGCTGTTTTTT. This sequence encodes CASSLGLVAAAGELFF.

This chain joins TRBV15 and TRBJ2-3; D is unclear. Looked up from germline, CDR1 is LNHNV and CDR2 is YYDKDF (reference sequence). The CDR3 extends over 12 amino acids. V lost 4 bases to trimming and J lost 6 bases, with 8 bases between them. CDR3 sequence reads: CATSIAHDTQYF. The CDR3 DNA sequence: TGTGCCACCAGCATTGCCCATGATACGCAGTATTTT.

In its sample, this clonotype was seen a few times. The genes are TRBV2 and TRBJ1-5, with D tentatively TRBD1 (6 bases). The CDR3 has 16 residues. Trimming pared 6 bases from V and 5 bases from J, leaving 20 bases between. Germline CDR1 reads SNHLY; CDR2 reads FYNNEI. CDR3 coding DNA: TGTGCCAGCAGGCAAGGGGGGGCAACGCAGGATCAGCCCCAGCATTTT. It encodes CASRQGGATQDQPQHF.

V gene TRBV5-1 combines with J gene TRBJ2-7; tentatively, D is TRBD1 (6 bases). V dropped 0 bases and J dropped 0 bases, with 19 bases sitting between them. Germline values: CDR1 SGHRS, CDR2 YFSETQ. The CDR3 is 18 amino acids. The CDR3 region is CASSLAGSFMDSSYEQYF. CDR3 sequence (DNA): TGCGCCAGCAGCTTGGCGGGCAGCTTCATGGACAGCTCCTACGAGCAGTACTTC.